This T cell receptor (beta chain) was recovered during a study of control samples from healthy donors and cancer patients. Libraries were prepared by immunoSEQ multiplex PCR; TCRdb keeps only in-frame clonotypes and omits some of them. The sample includes roughly 130,000 clones, 85% to 95% of them seen just once. The CDR3 totals 14 residues. The germline V and J ends were trimmed by 1 base and 5 bases, with 10 bases remaining between them. Germline values: CDR1 SGHTS, CDR2 YDEGEE. The V call is TRBV5-8, the J call TRBJ1-5; D is uncertain. The sequence came from a man aged 55 to 69 with colorectal cancer. The sequenced sample was PBMCs. The CDR3: CASSLRGYHQPQHF. DNA for the CDR3: TGTGCCAGCAGCTTGAGAGGGTATCATCAGCCCCAGCATTTT. Full variable domain (outside the CDR3, taken from reference TRBV5-8 and TRBJ1-5): EAGVTQSPTHLIKTRGQQATLRCSPISGHTSVYWYQQALGLGLQFLLWYDEGEERNRGNFPPRFSGRQFPNYSSELNVNALELEDSALYLCASSLRGYHQPQHFGDGTRLSIL.